This entry features one TCR beta chain sequence. The entry originates in a study of blood T cell repertoires in COVID-19. From germline, CDR1 is MNHNS and CDR2 SASEGT. There are 15 residues in the CDR3. V dropped 2 bases and J dropped 7 bases, with 14 bases sitting between them. Data came from immunoSEQ multiplex PCR; TCRdb stores just in-frame clones and leaves some out. The sample yields 490,000 or so clones, approximately 86% seen once. The J gene is TRBJ2-2, the V gene TRBV6-1, with D maybe TRBD2 (5 bases). The sample was PBMCs or T cells enriched from blood (not recorded which). The sequence came from a woman between 55 and 75 years old who had recovered from COVID-19. DNA for the CDR3: TGTGCCAGCAGTGAAATGGGTACTGACTACGGGGAGCTGTTTTTT. This encodes CASSEMGTDYGELFF.